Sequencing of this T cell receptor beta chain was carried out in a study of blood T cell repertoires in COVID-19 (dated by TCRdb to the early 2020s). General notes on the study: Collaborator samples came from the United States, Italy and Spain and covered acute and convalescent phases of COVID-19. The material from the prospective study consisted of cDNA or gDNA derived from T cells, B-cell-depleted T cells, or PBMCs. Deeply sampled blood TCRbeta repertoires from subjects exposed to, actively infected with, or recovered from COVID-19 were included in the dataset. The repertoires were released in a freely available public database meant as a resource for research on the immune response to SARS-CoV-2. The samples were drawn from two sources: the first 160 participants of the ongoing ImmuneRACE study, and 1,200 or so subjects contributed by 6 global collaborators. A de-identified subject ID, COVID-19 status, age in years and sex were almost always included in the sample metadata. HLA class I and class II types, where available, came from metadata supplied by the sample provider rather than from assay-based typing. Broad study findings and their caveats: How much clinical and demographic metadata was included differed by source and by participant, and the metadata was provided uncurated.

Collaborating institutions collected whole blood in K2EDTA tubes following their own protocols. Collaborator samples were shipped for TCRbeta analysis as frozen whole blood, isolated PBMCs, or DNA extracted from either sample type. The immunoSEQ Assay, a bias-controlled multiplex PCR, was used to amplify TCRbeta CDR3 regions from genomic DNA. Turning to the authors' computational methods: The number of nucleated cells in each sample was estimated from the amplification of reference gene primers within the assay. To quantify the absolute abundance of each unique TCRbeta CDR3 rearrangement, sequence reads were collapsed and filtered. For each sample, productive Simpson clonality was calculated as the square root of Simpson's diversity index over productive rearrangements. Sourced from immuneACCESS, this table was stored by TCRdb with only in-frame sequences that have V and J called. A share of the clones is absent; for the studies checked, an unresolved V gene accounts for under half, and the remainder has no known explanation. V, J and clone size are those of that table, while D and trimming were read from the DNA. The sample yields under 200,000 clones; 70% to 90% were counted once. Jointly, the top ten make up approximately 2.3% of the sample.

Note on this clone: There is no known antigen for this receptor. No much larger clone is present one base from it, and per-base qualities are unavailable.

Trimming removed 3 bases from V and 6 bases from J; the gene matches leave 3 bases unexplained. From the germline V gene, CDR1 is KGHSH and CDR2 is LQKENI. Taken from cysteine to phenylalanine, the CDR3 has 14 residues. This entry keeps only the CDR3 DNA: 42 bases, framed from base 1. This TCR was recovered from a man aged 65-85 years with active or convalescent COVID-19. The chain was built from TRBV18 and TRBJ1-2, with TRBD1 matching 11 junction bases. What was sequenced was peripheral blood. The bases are TGTGCCAGCTCACCGGACAGGGGGCCTCATGGCTACACCTTC. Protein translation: CASSPDRGPHGYTF. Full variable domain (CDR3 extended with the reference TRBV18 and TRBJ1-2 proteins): NAGVMQNPRHLVRRRGQEARLRCSPMKGHSHVYWYRQLPEEGLKFMVYLQKENIIDESGMPKERFSAEFPKEGPSILRIQQVVRGDSAAYFCASSPDRGPHGYTFGSGTRLTVV.